This T cell receptor beta chain appears in the sequencing data of a study of T cell responses to AZD1222 COVID-19 vaccine. The CDR3 sequence is 14 residues long. V lost 3 bases and J 10 bases, leaving 13 bases between the germline ends. Germline V gene lookup returns CDR1 SEHNR and CDR2 FQNEAQ (reference sequence). Using immunoSEQ multiplex PCR, the repertoire was profiled, and TCRdb retains in-frame clones only, with some absent. The sample lists some 66,000 clones; over 75% were seen once. The starting material was peripheral blood, obtained on day 0 of AZD1222 vaccination. This TCR derives from an adult in good health. V usage is TRBV7-9 and J usage is TRBJ1-6; D might be TRBD1 (6 bases). The CDR3 DNA is TGTGCCAGCAGCTTTCTACAGGGAGCATCACCCCTCCACTTT. Translation: CASSFLQGASPLHF. The variable domain in full, completed from reference TRBV7-9 and TRBJ1-6, reads DTGVSQNPRHKITKRGQNVTFRCDPISEHNRLYWYRQTLGQGPEFLTYFQNEAQLEKSRLLSDRFSAERPKGSFSTLEIQRTEQGDSAMYLCASSFLQGASPLHFGNGTRLTVT.